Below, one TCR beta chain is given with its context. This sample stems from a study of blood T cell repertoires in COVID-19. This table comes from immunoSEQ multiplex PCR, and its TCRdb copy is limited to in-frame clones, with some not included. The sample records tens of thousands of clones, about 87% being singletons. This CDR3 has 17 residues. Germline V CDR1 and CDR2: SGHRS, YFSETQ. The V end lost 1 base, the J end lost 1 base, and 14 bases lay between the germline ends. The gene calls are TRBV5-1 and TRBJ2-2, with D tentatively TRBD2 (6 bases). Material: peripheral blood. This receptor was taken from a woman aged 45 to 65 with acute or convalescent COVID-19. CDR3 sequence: CASSLRLANQNTGELFF. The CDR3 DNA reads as TGCGCCAGCAGCTTGAGGCTAGCGAATCAGAACACCGGGGAGCTGTTTTTT.